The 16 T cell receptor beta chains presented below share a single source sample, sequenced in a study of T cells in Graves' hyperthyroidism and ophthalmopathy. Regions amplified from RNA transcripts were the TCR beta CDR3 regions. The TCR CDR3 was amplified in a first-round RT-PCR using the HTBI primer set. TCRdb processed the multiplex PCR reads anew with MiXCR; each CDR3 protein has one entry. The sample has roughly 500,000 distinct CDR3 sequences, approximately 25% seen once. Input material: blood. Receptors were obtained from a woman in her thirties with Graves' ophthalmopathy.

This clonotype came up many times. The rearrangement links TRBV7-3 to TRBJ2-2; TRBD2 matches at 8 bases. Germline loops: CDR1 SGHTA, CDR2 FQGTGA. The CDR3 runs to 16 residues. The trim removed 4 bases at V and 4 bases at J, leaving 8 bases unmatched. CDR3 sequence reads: CASSSGGGLCTGELFF. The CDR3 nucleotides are TGTGCCAGCAGCTCCGGGGGGGGGCTGTGCACCGGGGAGCTGTTTTTT. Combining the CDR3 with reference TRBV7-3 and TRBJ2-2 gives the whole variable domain GAGVSQTPSNKVTEKGKYVELRCDPISGHTALYWYRQSLGQGPEFLIYFQGTGAADDSGLPNDRFFAVRPEGSVSTLKIQRTERGDSAVYLCASSSGGGLCTGELFFGEGSRLTVL.

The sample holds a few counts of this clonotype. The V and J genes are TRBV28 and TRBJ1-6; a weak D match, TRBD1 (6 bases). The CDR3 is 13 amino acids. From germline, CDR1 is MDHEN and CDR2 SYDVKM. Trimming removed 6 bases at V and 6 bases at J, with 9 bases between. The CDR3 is CASRTGLNSPLHF. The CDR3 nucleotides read TGTGCCAGCAGGACAGGCCTTAATTCACCCCTCCACTTT.

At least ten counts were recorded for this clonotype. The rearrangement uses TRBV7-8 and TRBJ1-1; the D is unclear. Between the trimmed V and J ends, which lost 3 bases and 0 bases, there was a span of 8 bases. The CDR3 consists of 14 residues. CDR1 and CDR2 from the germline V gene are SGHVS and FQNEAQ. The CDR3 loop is CASSFASLNTEAFF. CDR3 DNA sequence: TGTGCCAGCAGCTTTGCCAGTCTGAACACTGAAGCTTTCTTT.

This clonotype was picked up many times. CDR3 residues: CASSSNQQVITEAFF. The CDR3 bases are TGTGCCAGCAGCTCAAATCAACAGGTCATCACTGAAGCTTTCTTT. This sequence joins TRBV7-2 and TRBJ1-1; the D gene is possibly TRBD1 (5 bases). The germline V gene encodes CDR1 SGHTA and CDR2 FQGNSA. This CDR3 has 15 amino acids. V was pared by 4 bases and J by 4 bases, with 16 bases between.

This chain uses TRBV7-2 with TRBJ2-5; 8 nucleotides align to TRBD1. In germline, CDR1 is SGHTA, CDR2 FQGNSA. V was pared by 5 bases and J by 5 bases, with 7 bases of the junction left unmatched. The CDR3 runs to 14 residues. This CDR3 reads CASSTDRGLETQYF. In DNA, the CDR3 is TGTGCCAGCAGCACAGACAGGGGTCTCGAGACCCAGTACTTC. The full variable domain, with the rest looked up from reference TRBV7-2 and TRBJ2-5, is GAGVSQSPSNKVTEKGKDVELRCDPISGHTALYWYRQSLGQGLEFLIYFQGNSAPDKSGLPSDRFSAERTGGSVSTLTIQRTQQEDSAVYLCASSTDRGLETQYFGPGTRLLVL.

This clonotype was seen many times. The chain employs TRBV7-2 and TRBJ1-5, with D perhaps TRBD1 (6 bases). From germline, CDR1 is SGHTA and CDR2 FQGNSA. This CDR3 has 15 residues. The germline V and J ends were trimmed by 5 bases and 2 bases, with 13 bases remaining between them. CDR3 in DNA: TGTGCCAGCAGCCCCGGGGGGCCGGGCAATCAGCCCCAGCATTTT. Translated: CASSPGGPGNQPQHF. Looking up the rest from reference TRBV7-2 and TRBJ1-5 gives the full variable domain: GAGVSQSPSNKVTEKGKDVELRCDPISGHTALYWYRQSLGQGLEFLIYFQGNSAPDKSGLPSDRFSAERTGGSVSTLTIQRTQQEDSAVYLCASSPGGPGNQPQHFGDGTRLSIL.

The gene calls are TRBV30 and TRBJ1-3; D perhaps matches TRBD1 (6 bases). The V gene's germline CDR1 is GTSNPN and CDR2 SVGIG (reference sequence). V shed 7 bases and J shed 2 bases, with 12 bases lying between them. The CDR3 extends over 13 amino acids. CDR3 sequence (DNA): TGTGCCTCTTCCAGGGGAACTGGAAACACCATATATTTT. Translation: CASSRGTGNTIYF.

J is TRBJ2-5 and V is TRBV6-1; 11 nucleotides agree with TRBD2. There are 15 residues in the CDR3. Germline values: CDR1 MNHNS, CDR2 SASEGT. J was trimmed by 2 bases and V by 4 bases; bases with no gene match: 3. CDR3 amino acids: CASSVAGGQQETQYF. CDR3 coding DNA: TGTGCCAGCAGTGTAGCGGGAGGGCAGCAAGAGACCCAGTACTTC.

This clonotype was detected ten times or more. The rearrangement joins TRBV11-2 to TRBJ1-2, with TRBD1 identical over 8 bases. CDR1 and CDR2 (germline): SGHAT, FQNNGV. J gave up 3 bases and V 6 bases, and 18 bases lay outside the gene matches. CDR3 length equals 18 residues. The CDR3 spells CASRSPGGSGQSDYGYTF. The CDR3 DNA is TGTGCCAGCAGATCACCAGGGGGCTCGGGACAGTCAGACTATGGCTACACCTTC.

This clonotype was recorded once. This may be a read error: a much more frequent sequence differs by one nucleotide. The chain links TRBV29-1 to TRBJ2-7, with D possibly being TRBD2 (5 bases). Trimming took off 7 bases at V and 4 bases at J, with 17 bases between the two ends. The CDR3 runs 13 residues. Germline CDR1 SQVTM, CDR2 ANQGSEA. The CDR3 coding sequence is TGCAGCGCTTTCCGCAGCGGTACTTACGAGCAGTACTTC. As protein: CSAFRSGTYEQYF.

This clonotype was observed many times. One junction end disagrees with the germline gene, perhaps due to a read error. The CDR3 region is CTSRRPNTGELFF. In DNA form, the CDR3 reads TGTACCAGCAGGCGGCCGAACACCGGGGAGCTGTTTTTT. V usage is TRBV27 and J usage is TRBJ2-2, with D uncertain. The CDR3 consists of 13 residues. CDR1 is MNHEY, CDR2 SMNVEV, per germline (reference sequence).

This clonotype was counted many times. This chain's CDR3 is CASSFSTSNTEAFF. The CDR3 DNA follows: TGTGCCAGCAGCTTTAGCACAAGTAACACTGAAGCTTTCTTT. J is TRBJ1-1 and V is TRBV7-9; D is unresolved. From germline, CDR1 is SEHNR and CDR2 FQNEAQ (reference sequence). V was shortened by 3 bases and J by 2 bases, with 10 bases between the two germline ends. The CDR3 contains 14 residues.

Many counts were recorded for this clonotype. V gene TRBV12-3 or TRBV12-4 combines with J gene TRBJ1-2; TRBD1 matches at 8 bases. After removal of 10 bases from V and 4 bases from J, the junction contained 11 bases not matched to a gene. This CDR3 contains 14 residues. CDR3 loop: CAIGNRTGPYGYTF. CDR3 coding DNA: TGTGCCATCGGGAACCGGACAGGGCCCTATGGCTACACCTTC.

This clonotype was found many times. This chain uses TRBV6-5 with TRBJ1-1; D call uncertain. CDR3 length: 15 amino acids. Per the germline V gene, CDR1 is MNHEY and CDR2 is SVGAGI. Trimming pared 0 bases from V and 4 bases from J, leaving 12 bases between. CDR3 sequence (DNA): TGTGCCAGCAGTTACTCTTTAACCTTGTTCACTGAAGCTTTCTTT. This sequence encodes CASSYSLTLFTEAFF.

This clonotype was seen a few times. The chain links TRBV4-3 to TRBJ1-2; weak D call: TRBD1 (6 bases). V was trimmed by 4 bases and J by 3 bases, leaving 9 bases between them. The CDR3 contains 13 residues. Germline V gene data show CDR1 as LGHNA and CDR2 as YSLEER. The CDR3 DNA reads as TGCGCCAGCAGCCCCAGACAGGACTATGGCTACACCTTC. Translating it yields CASSPRQDYGYTF.

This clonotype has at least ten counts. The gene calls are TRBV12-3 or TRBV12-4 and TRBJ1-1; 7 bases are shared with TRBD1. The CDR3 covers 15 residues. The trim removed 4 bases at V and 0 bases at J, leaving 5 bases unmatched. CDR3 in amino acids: CASSSETGLNTEAFF. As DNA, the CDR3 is TGTGCCAGCAGTTCGGAGACAGGGCTGAACACTGAAGCTTTCTTT.